This paragraph reports one T cell receptor (beta chain). Its antigen is as yet unknown. The sample originates from a study of post-analysis software for immune sequencing data. Study-level points and caveats: Normalized Chao1 diversity was significantly lower in multiple sclerosis patients than in controls. Relative to controls, patients had 4 or 5 TRBV segments at higher frequency, with TRBV5-6, TRBV5-1 and TRBV20-1 among these.

TCR beta cDNA libraries had unique molecular identifiers. Each CDR3 protein is one row after TCRdb ran MiXCR on the PCR reads. The sample contains 700,000 to 900,000 distinct CDR3 sequences, about half of which appear only once. Trimming stripped 5 bases from V and 4 bases from J, with 15 bases between. This CDR3 region has 14 residues. Germline V gene data show CDR1 as SGDLS and CDR2 as YYNGEE. The gene calls are TRBV9 and TRBJ1-2, with D maybe TRBD1 (6 bases). The source of this sequence is a girl between 5 and 17 years old with multiple sclerosis. Sequencing was performed on blood. The CDR3 reads CASSSQAGAYGYTF. CDR3 DNA: TGTGCCAGCAGTTCTCAGGCAGGGGCCTATGGCTACACCTTC. The variable domain in full, completed from reference TRBV9 and TRBJ1-2, reads DSGVTQTPKHLITATGQRVTLRCSPRSGDLSVYWYQQSLDQGLQFLIQYYNGEERAKGNILERFSAQQFPDLHSELNLSSLELGDSALYFCASSSQAGAYGYTFGSGTRLTVV.